This T cell receptor beta chain was documented in a study of T cells in Graves' hyperthyroidism and ophthalmopathy. This clonotype was counted at least ten times. Amplified regions were TCR beta CDR3 sequences from RNA transcripts. First-round RT-PCR targeting the TCR CDR3 was performed with the HTBI primer set. TCRdb re-derived calls from the multiplex PCR reads in MiXCR, one entry per CDR3 protein. The table lists 450,000 to 600,000 distinct CDR3 sequences, about 20% of them singletons. Together with thyroid ultrasound, orbital computed tomography, serum thyroxine and TRAb, clinical symptoms were used for diagnoses. This sequence originates from a man aged 40-55 years with Graves' ophthalmopathy. Sequenced material: blood.

CDR3 residues: CALTVSTEAFF. DNA for the CDR3: TGTGCCTTGACAGTGAGCACTGAAGCTTTCTTT. V usage is TRBV30 and J usage is TRBJ1-1; D perhaps matches TRBD1 (5 bases). This CDR3 is 11 amino acids long. The V gene lost 7 bases and the J gene lost 4 bases, with 10 bases spanning the gap. Germline V gene lookup returns CDR1 GTSNPN and CDR2 SVGIG (reference sequence).